Sequencing of this TCR beta chain was carried out in a study of T cells expressing NK-cell markers. From germline, CDR1 is SGHRS and CDR2 YFSETQ. The CDR3 is 16 amino acids. TCRdb re-called the 5' RACE reads; one entry per CDR3 protein, DNA not given. This specimen shows around 21,000 distinct CDR3 sequences; the ten leading clones hold around 60%. On this clonotype: Its antigen remains unknown.

Findings and limits, study-wide: Six of the donors carried dominant NKG2C+ clonotypes that took up roughly 1.0-8% of their CD8+ T cells.

The sample comprised blood T cells: a sorted CD56 or NKG2C T cell subset, CD4+ or CD8+ T cells, or bulk PBMC T cells (not recorded which). This chain connects TRBV5-1 to TRBJ2-7; TCRdb selects TRBD1, and the lack of DNA leaves this call unchecked. The receptor was isolated from a man aged 18-75 years in good health. The CDR3 loop is CASSPRGPLFSYEQYF.